A selection of T cell receptor beta chains follows, all from one sample in a study of shared clonotypes between healthy human individuals. Assay used: immunoSEQ multiplex PCR; TCRdb lists only in-frame clones, some missing. The data show under 600,000 clones, 95% to 98% seen once. Specimen: naive CD8+ T cells sorted from blood. These receptors were collected from a man aged 25-45 years in good health. Both conserved end residues are part of each CDR3. The D gene is left open where the match is weak. Part of the rows lack a size; the others show once, few, many or a class for expanded clones.

.	.	TRBV6-5	TRBJ2-7	CASSYRQDYEQYF	TGTGCCAGCAGTTACAGGCAGGACTACGAGCAGTACTTC
.	.	TRBV15	TRBJ1-5	CATSPWRTLNSNQPQHF	TGTGCCACCAGCCCATGGCGGACACTAAATAGCAATCAGCCCCAGCATTTT
TRBD1	once	TRBV27	TRBJ2-5	CASSTPGQQETQYF	TGTGCCAGCAGTACCCCGGGACAGCAAGAGACCCAGTACTTC
.	.	TRBV5-4	TRBJ2-7	CASSPIDRPYEQYF	TGTGCCAGCAGCCCCATCGACAGGCCCTACGAGCAGTACTTC
TRBD1	.	TRBV25-1	TRBJ1-1	CASSHPGTASEAFF	TGTGCCAGCAGCCATCCCGGGACAGCATCAGAAGCTTTCTTT
TRBD2	.	TRBV27	TRBJ2-7	CASSPWTSGGYEQYF	TGTGCCAGCAGTCCCTGGACTAGCGGGGGGTACGAGCAGTACTTC
TRBD2	.	TRBV10-3	TRBJ2-3	CAISDPGTSGKGSTDTQYF	TGTGCCATCAGTGACCCCGGGACTAGCGGGAAAGGGAGCACAGATACGCAGTATTTT
TRBD1	.	TRBV5-1	TRBJ2-7	CASSLGQGLYEQYF	TGCGCCAGCAGCCTGGGACAGGGACTTTACGAGCAGTACTTC
TRBD2	.	TRBV7-9	TRBJ2-1	CASSSELAAYNEQFF	TGTGCCAGCAGCTCCGAACTAGCGGCGTACAATGAGCAGTTCTTC
.	.	TRBV7-9	TRBJ2-7	CASSTGPVHYEQYF	TGTGCCAGCAGTACGGGCCCTGTCCATTACGAGCAGTACTTC
.	.	TRBV13	TRBJ2-1	CASSLGQEDEQFF	TGTGCCAGCAGCTTAGGTCAGGAGGATGAGCAGTTCTTC
TRBD2	.	TRBV5-1	TRBJ2-1	CASSWGEREEVEQFF	TGCGCCAGCAGCTGGGGGGAGCGGGAGGAGGTTGAGCAGTTCTTC
TRBD2	.	TRBV29-1	TRBJ2-1	CSVSTSGNSYNEQFF	TGCAGCGTCTCCACTAGCGGTAACTCCTACAATGAGCAGTTCTTC
.	.	TRBV27	TRBJ2-1	CASSLDYGNEQFF	TGTGCCAGCAGTTTGGACTATGGGAATGAGCAGTTCTTC
.	once	TRBV11-2	TRBJ2-5	CASSLAPGRETQYF	TGTGCCAGCAGCTTAGCCCCGGGTCGAGAGACCCAGTACTTC
.	.	TRBV11-2	TRBJ2-7	CASSLGAGPYEQYF	TGTGCCAGCAGCTTAGGGGCAGGACCCTACGAGCAGTACTTC
.	.	TRBV15	TRBJ2-3	CATSRGSRDTQYF	TGTGCCACCAGCAGGGGCTCAAGGGATACGCAGTATTTT
TRBD2	.	TRBV7-9	TRBJ2-1	CASSPGLAREQFF	TGTGCCAGCAGCCCAGGACTAGCGCGAGAGCAGTTCTTC
TRBD1	.	TRBV11-3	TRBJ2-7	CASSSGQAPYEQYF	TGTGCCAGCAGCTCGGGACAGGCCCCCTACGAGCAGTACTTC
.	.	TRBV20-1	TRBJ2-5	CSAILQETQYF	TGCAGTGCTATCCTCCAAGAGACCCAGTACTTC
.	.	TRBV7-9	TRBJ2-7	CASSSDDGHGYEQYF	TGTGCCAGCAGCTCAGACGACGGGCATGGGTACGAGCAGTACTTC
.	few	TRBV11-2	TRBJ2-3	CASSLGGDTQYF	TGTGCCAGCAGCTTAGGGGGAGATACGCAGTATTTT
.	.	TRBV7-6	TRBJ2-1	CASSQTSNEQFF	TGTGCCAGCAGCCAGACTAGCAATGAGCAGTTCTTC
.	.	TRBV4-1	TRBJ2-5	CASSQGEGFGETQYF	TGCGCCAGCAGCCAAGGAGAGGGTTTCGGGGAGACCCAGTACTTC
.	.	TRBV15	TRBJ1-2	CATSSLNYRAGGYTF	TGTGCCACCAGCAGCCTTAACTACAGGGCCGGGGGCTACACCTTC
TRBD1	.	TRBV29-1	TRBJ2-1	CSVTGGTYNEQFF	TGCAGCGTGACAGGGGGCACCTACAATGAGCAGTTCTTC
.	.	TRBV11-2	TRBJ1-1	CASRVGGTTEAFF	TGTGCCAGCAGGGTGGGGGGGACCACTGAAGCTTTCTTT
.	.	TRBV14	TRBJ1-1	CASSLVPVAEAFF	TGTGCCAGCAGCCTAGTCCCAGTCGCCGAGGCTTTCTTT
.	.	TRBV7-7	TRBJ2-3	CASSSDPTDTQYF	TGTGCCAGCAGCTCGGACCCCACAGATACGCAGTATTTT
.	.	TRBV9	TRBJ1-1	CASSAGPGTNTEAFF	TGTGCCAGCAGCGCCGGACCAGGGACGAACACTGAAGCTTTCTTT
.	.	TRBV5-1	TRBJ2-1	CASSLVPNNEQFF	TGCGCCAGCAGCTTGGTTCCTAACAATGAGCAGTTCTTC